This T cell receptor (beta chain) emerged from a study of PD-1 blockade in classical Hodgkin lymphoma. Study-level information: It was nivolumab at 3 mg/kg, given intravenously every 2 weeks, that patients received. Study-wide points: Patients starting nivolumab less than 1 year after ASCT had lower diversity and were excluded from later analyses. While CD8+ TCR diversity did not rise significantly by C4D1, CD4+ TCR diversity did.

Notes on this clone: Its matching antigen is unknown.

Germline CDR1 reads SGDLS; CDR2 reads YYNGEE. The CDR3 has 17 amino acids. V lost 4 bases, J lost 5 bases, and 22 bases lay in between. Profiling relied on immunoSEQ multiplex PCR, and the TCRdb table lists in-frame clones only, not all of them. The sample shows tens of thousands of clones, nearly 90% of them seen only once. Noted time point: cycle 4 day 1 (C4D1), after more than five weeks of nivolumab. Every patient experienced relapse after autologous stem cell transplantation, and brentuximab vedotin exposure varied. Classification of best responses gave complete response, partial response or progressive disease.

V gene TRBV9 combines with J gene TRBJ2-1; possible D gene TRBD2, 6 bases. Material: peripheral blood mononuclear cells (PBMCs), obtained before the fourth cycle of nivolumab. The TCR comes from a human donor with classical Hodgkin lymphoma. The CDR3 region has the DNA TGTGCCAGCAGCACCCGACTAGATTCTGGGAACAACAATGAGCAGTTCTTC. This encodes CASSTRLDSGNNNEQFF.